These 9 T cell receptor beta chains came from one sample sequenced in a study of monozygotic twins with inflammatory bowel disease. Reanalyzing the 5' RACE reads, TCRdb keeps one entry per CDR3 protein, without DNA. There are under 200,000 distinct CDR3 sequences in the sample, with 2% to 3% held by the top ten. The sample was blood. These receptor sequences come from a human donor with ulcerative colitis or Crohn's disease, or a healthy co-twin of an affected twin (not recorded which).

The CDR3 loop reads CATSRSSNQPQHF. The chain uses TRBV15 and TRBJ1-5. This CDR3 has 13 amino acids. CDR1 and CDR2 (germline): LNHNV, YYDKDF (reference sequence).

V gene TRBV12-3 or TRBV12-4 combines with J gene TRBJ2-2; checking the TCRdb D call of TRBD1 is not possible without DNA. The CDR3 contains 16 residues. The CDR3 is CASSFWTGVNTGELFF.

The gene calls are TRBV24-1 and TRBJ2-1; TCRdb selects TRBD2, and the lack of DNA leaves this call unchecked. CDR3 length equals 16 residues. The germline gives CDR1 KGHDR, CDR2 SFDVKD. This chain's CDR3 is CATSGTSGRLTNEQFF.

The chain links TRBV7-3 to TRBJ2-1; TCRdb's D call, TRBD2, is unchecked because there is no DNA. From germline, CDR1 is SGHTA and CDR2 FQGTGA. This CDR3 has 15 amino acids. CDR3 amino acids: CASSFLAGANNEQFF.

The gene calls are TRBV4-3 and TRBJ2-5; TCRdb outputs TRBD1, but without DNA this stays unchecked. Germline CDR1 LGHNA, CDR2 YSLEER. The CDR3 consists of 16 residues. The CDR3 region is CASSQEGDRNQETQYF.

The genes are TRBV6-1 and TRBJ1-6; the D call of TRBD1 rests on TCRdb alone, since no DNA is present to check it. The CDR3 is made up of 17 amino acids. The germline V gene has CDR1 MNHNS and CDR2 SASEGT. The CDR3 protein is CASSAFGGSSYNSPLHF.

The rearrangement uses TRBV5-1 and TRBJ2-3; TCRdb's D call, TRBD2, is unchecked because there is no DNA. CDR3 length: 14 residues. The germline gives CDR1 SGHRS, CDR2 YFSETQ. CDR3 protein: CASSLNEGMDTQYF.

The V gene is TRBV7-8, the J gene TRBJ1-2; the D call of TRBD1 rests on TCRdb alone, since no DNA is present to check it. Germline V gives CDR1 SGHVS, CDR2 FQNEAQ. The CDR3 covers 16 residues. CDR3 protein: CASSIQGTALKGGYTF. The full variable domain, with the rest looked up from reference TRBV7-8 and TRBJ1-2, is GAGVSQSPRYKVAKRGQDVALRCDPISGHVSLFWYQQALGQGPEFLTYFQNEAQLDKSGLPSDRFFAERPEGSVSTLKIQRTQQEDSAVYLCASSIQGTALKGGYTFGSGTRLTVV.

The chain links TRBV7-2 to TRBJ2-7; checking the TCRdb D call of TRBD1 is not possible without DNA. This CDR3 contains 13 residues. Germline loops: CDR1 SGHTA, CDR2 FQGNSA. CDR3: CASSLSPRYEQYF. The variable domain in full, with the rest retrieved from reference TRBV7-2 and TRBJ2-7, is GAGVSQSPSNKVTEKGKDVELRCDPISGHTALYWYRQSLGQGLEFLIYFQGNSAPDKSGLPSDRFSAERTGGSVSTLTIQRTQQEDSAVYLCASSLSPRYEQYFGPGTRLTVT.